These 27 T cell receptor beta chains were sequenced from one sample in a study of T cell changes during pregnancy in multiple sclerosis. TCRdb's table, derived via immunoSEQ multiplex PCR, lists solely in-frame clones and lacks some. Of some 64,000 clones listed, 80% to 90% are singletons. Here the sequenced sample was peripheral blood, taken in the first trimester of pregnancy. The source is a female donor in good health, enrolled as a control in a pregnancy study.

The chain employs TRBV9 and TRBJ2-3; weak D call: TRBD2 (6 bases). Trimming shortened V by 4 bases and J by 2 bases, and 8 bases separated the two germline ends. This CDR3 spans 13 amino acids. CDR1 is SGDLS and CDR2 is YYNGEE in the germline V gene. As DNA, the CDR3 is TGTGCCAGCAGCCTGGGACTCACAGATACGCAGTATTTT. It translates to CASSLGLTDTQYF. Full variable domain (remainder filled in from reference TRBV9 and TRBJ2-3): DSGVTQTPKHLITATGQRVTLRCSPRSGDLSVYWYQQSLDQGLQFLIQYYNGEERAKGNILERFSAQQFPDLHSELNLSSLELGDSALYFCASSLGLTDTQYFGPGTRLTVL.

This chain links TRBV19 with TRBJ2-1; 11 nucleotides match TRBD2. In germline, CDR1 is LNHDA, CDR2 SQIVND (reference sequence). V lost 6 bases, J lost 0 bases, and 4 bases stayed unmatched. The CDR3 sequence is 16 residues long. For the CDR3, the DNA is TGTGCCAGTAGGGATAGCGGGGGGGCCTCCTACAATGAGCAGTTCTTC. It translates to CASRDSGGASYNEQFF.

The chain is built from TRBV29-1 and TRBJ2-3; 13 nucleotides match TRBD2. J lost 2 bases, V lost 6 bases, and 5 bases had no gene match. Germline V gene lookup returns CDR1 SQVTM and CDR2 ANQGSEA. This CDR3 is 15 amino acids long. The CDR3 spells CSVPGLAGNTDTQYF. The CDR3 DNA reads TGCAGCGTCCCGGGACTAGCGGGGAACACAGATACGCAGTATTTT.

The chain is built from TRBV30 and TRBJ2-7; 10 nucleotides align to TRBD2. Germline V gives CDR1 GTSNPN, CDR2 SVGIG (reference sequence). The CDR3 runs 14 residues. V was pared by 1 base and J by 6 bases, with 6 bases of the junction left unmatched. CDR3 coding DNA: TGTGCCTGGAGTGGAATAGCGGGGGGCGGCGAGCAGTACTTC. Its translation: CAWSGIAGGGEQYF.

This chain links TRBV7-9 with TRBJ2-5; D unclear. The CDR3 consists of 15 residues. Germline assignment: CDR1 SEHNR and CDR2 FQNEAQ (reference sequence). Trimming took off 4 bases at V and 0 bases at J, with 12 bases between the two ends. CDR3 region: CASSSRGADQETQYF. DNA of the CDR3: TGTGCCAGCAGCTCAAGAGGCGCGGACCAAGAGACCCAGTACTTC.

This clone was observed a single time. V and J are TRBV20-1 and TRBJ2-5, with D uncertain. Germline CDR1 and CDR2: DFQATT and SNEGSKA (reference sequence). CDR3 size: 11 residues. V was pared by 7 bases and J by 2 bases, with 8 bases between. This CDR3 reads CSVVSQETQYF. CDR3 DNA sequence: TGCAGTGTTGTCAGTCAAGAGACCCAGTACTTC.

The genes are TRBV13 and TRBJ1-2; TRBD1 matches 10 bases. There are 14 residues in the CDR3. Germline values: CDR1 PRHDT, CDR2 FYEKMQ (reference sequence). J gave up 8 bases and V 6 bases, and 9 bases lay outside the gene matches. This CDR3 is CASRRGGQGRGYTF. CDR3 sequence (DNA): TGTGCCAGCAGGCGAGGGGGACAGGGGCGAGGCTACACCTTC.

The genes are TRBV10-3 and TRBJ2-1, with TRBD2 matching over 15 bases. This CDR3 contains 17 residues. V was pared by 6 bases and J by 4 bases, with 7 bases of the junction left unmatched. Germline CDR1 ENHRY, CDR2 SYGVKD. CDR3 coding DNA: TGTGCCATCAGGGGACTAGCGGGGGGCGGGGGTTACAATGAGCAGTTCTTC. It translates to CAIRGLAGGGGYNEQFF.

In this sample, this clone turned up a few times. DNA of the CDR3: TGTGCCAGCACCGATTCAGGGACACTTAACTATGGCTACACCTTC. Its protein product is CASTDSGTLNYGYTF. This chain joins TRBV21-1 and TRBJ1-2; the table gives TRBD1 as D, unverified against the DNA. TRBV21-1 is deemed a pseudogene. This CDR3 is built from 15 residues.

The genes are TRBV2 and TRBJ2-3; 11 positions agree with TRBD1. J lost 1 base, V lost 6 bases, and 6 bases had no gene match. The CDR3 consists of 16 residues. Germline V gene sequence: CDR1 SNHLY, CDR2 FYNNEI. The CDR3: CASRQDRGLRTDTQYF. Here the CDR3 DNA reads TGTGCCAGCAGACAGGACAGGGGGCTTCGCACAGATACGCAGTATTTT.

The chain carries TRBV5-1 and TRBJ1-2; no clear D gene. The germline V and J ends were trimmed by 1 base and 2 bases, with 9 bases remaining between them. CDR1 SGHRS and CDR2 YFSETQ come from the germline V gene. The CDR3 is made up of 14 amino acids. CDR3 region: CASSLRRVNYGYTF. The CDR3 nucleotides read TGCGCCAGCAGCTTGCGAAGAGTCAACTATGGCTACACCTTC.

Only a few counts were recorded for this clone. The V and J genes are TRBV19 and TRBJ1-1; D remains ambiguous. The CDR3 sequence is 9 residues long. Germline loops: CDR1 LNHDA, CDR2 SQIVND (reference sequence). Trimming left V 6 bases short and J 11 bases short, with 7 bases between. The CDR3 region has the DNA TGTGCCAGTAGGGAGGAGGCTTTCTTT. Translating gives CASREEAFF.

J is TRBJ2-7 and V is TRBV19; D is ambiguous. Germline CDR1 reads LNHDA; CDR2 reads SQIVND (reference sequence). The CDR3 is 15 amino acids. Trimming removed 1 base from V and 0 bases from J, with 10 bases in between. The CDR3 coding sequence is TGTGCCAGTAGTATAGGGCGCGCAGGCTCCTACGAGCAGTACTTC. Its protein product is CASSIGRAGSYEQYF.

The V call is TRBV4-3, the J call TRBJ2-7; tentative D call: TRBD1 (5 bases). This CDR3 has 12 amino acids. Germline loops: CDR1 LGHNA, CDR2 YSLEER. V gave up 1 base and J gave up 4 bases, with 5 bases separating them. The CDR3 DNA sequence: TGCGCCAGCAGCCAAGGACAGTACGAGCAGTACTTC. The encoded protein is CASSQGQYEQYF.

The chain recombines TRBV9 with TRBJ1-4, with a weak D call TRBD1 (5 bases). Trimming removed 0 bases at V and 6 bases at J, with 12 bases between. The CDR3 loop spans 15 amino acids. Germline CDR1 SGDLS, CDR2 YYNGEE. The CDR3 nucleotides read TGTGCCAGCAGCGTAGCAGGCAGGGAAGATGAAAAACTGTTTTTT. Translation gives CASSVAGREDEKLFF.

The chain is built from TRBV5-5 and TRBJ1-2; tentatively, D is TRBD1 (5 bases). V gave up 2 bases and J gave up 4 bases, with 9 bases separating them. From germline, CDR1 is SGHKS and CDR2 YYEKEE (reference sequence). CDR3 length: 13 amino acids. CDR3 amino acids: CASSLETAYGYTF. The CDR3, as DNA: TGTGCCAGCAGCTTAGAGACAGCCTATGGCTACACCTTC.

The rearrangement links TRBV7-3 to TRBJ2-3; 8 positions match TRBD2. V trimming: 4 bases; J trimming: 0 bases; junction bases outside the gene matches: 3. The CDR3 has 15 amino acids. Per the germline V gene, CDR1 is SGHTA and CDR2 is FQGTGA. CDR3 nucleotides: TGTGCCAGCAGCTCGGGGGGGGCTAGCACAGATACGCAGTATTTT. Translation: CASSSGGASTDTQYF.

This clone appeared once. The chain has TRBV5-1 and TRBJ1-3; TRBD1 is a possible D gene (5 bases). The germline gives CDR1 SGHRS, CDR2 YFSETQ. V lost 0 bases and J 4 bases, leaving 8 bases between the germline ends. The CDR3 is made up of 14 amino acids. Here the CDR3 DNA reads TGCGCCAGCAGCTTGGGGGGGGTCGGAAACACCATATATTTT. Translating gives CASSLGGVGNTIYF.

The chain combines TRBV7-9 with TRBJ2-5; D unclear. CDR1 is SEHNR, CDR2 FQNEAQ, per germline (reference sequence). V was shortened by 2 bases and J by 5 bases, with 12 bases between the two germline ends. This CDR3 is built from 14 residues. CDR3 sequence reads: CASSLIGLRETQYF. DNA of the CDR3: TGTGCCAGCAGCTTAATCGGGTTGAGGGAGACCCAGTACTTC.

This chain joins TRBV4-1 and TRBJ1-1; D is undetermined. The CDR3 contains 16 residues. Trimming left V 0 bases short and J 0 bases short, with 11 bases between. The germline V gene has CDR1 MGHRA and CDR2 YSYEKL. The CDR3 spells CASSQDQTPMNTEAFF. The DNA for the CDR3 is TGCGCCAGCAGCCAAGACCAGACACCGATGAACACTGAAGCTTTCTTT.

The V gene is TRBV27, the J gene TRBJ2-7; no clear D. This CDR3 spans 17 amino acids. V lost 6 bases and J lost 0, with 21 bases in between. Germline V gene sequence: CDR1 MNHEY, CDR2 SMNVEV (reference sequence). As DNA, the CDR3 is TGTGCCAGCAGCCATCTCGGGTCTTCGGAGAGCTCCTACGAGCAGTACTTC. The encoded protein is CASSHLGSSESSYEQYF.

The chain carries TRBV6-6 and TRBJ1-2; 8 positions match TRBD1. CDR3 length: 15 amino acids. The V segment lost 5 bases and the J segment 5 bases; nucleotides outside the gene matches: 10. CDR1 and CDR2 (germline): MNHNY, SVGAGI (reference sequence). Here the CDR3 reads CASSPGQGSGYGYTF. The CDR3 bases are TGTGCCAGCAGTCCCGGACAGGGAAGTGGATATGGCTACACCTTC.

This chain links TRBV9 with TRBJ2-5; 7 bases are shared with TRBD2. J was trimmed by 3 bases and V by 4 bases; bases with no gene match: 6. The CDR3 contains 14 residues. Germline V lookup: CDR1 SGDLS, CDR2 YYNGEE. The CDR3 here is CASSPDLAEETQYF. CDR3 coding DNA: TGTGCCAGCAGCCCCGACCTAGCGGAAGAGACCCAGTACTTC.

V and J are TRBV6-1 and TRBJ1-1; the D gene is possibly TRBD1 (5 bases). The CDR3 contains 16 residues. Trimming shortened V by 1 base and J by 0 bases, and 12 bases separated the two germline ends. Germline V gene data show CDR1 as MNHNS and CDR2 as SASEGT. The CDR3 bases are TGTGCCAGCAGTGAAGGAAGTTGGGGCATGAACACTGAAGCTTTCTTT. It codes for CASSEGSWGMNTEAFF.

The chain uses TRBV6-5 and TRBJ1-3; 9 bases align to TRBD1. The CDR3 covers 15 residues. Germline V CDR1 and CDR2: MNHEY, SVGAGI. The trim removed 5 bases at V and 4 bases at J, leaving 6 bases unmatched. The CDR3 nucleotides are TGTGCCAGCAGTCGATACAGGGGGCTGGGAAACACCATATATTTT. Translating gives CASSRYRGLGNTIYF.

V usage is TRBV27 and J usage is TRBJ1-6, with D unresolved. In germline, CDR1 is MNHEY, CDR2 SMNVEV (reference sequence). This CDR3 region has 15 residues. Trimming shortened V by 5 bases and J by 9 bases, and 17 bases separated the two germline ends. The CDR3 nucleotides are TGTGCCAGCAGTGTCGGGAATGTTCGAGGTTCACCCCTCCACTTT. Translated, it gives CASSVGNVRGSPLHF.

The CDR3 region is CASSSLHEQYF. The CDR3, as DNA: TGTGCCAGCAGTTCCCTTCACGAGCAGTACTTC. V gene TRBV27 combines with J gene TRBJ2-7; D not resolved. The germline CDR1 and CDR2 sequences are MNHEY and SMNVEV (reference sequence). The CDR3 consists of 11 residues. Trimming pared 4 bases from V and 5 bases from J, leaving 6 bases between.